This T cell receptor (beta chain) was found in a study of T cells in localized non-small cell lung cancer. Clones were read by immunoSEQ multiplex PCR, and TCRdb kept only the in-frame ones, dropping some. The sample holds some 64,000 clones, roughly 79% seen once. Study-wide results and caveats: In adjacent lung, a median about 50 of the top 100 tumor clones were found. Prolonged overall survival went with higher T cell density in the blood. Tumor samples were not multi-region, leaving intratumor heterogeneity unexcluded.

The ends were cut back, 3 bases at V and 0 bases at J, with 6 bases in the middle. There are 14 residues in the CDR3. Germline-derived CDR1 and CDR2 are LNHDA and SQIVND (reference sequence). The sample holds a few counts of this clone. Its target is unknown. The chain carries TRBV19 and TRBJ1-5, with no clear D. The starting material was PBMCs, obtained before any cancer treatment. The clonotype was recovered from a man aged 40-75 years with stage II lung adenocarcinoma. DNA for the CDR3: TGTGCCAGTAGTATGGCCAGTAGCAATCAGCCCCAGCATTTT. This codes for CASSMASSNQPQHF.